The rows below give T cell receptor beta chains drawn from one sample of a study of T cell responses to AZD1222 COVID-19 vaccine. Method: immunoSEQ multiplex PCR; TCRdb's copy keeps in-frame clones and lacks some. The sample has roughly 180,000 clones; 92% are singletons. The source material was peripheral blood, sampled 28 days after the second AZD1222 dose. The receptors shown here come from an adult who received the AZD1222 COVID-19 vaccine. Both conserved end residues are part of each CDR3. Fields, in order: D gene, clone size, V gene, J gene, CDR3 DNA, CDR3 protein. The D gene is left open where the match is weak. Size is omitted from some rows. Given values are once, few, many or a class for expanded clones.

>-|-|TRBV11-2|TRBJ1-2
TGTGCCAGCAGCTTCCTCCAAGCTAGCCCTAACTATGGCTACACCTTC
CASSFLQASPNYGYTF
>-|-|TRBV6-5|TRBJ2-1
TGTGCCAGCAGTCCAGGGGACACCTCCTACAATGAGCAGTTCTTC
CASSPGDTSYNEQFF
>TRBD1|-|TRBV29-1|TRBJ1-2
TGCAGCGCCTGGGGACAGCATGGCTACACCTTC
CSAWGQHGYTF
>TRBD2|-|TRBV27|TRBJ2-5
TGTGCCAGCAGTCTGGGACTAGCGGGAGAGACCCAGTACTTC
CASSLGLAGETQYF
>TRBD1|-|TRBV5-8|TRBJ2-2
TGTGCCAGCAGCTTCCGCGACAGGGGGGCCGGGGAGCTGTTTTTT
CASSFRDRGAGELFF
>-|-|TRBV2|TRBJ1-1
TGTGCCAGCAGTGAGGCAGGGATGAACACTGAAGCTTTCTTT
CASSEAGMNTEAFF
>-|-|TRBV28|TRBJ2-3
TGTGCCAGCAGTTTAGCAGGGTGGGCCGATACGCAGTATTTT
CASSLAGWADTQYF
>TRBD2|-|TRBV6-5|TRBJ2-7
TGTGCCAGCAGTTACTCGAGCGGGAGGTCTGCCTACGAGCAGTACTTC
CASSYSSGRSAYEQYF
>-|-|TRBV7-2|TRBJ2-7
TGTGCCAGCAGCTTAGGAGTTCGGGCAGGGGTTACCTACGAGCAGTACTTC
CASSLGVRAGVTYEQYF
>TRBD2|-|TRBV24-1|TRBJ2-3
TGTGCCACCAGTGATTATCCTAGCGGAATCACAGATACGCAGTATTTT
CATSDYPSGITDTQYF
>TRBD1|-|TRBV5-1|TRBJ1-1
TGCGCCAGCGGACAGGGAGCGAACACTGAAGCTTTCTTT
CASGQGANTEAFF
>-|-|TRBV20-1|TRBJ1-2
TGCAGTGCTAGAGATGTCGGTGGCTACACCTTC
CSARDVGGYTF
>-|-|TRBV21-1|TRBJ1-5
TGTGCCAGCAGCAATAGGGTAGGGCCTTCGCGTTATAGCAATCAGCCCCAGCATTTT
CASSNRVGPSRYSNQPQHF
>-|-|TRBV27|TRBJ1-6
TGTGCCAGCACCCGGGGAGCCACCTATAATTCACCCCTCCACTTT
CASTRGATYNSPLHF
>-|-|TRBV7-2|TRBJ1-2
TGTGCCAGCAGCTTAGAGTCGGGGCCGACCTATGGCTACACCTTC
CASSLESGPTYGYTF
>-|-|TRBV7-9|TRBJ1-1
TGTGCCAGCAGCTTAGGAGTTGGGGGTAGGACTGAAGCTTTCTTT
CASSLGVGGRTEAFF
>-|once|TRBV2|TRBJ1-1
TGTGCCAGCAGTCAAGACAGTCCCACTCTTATGAACACTGAAGCTTTCTTT
CASSQDSPTLMNTEAFF
>-|-|TRBV5-1|TRBJ2-3
TGCGCCAGCATGGGGGGGCTAAGCACAGATACGCAGTATTTT
CASMGGLSTDTQYF
>-|-|TRBV3-1/TRBV3-2|TRBJ2-5
TGTGCCAGCAGCCCCGACATTAAGGGGACCCAGTACTTC
CASSPDIKGTQYF
>-|-|TRBV4-2|TRBJ2-3
TGTGCCAGCAGCCCCCGGAGGGGCCAAGAGGCAGATACGCAGTATTTT
CASSPRRGQEADTQYF
>TRBD1|-|TRBV6-5|TRBJ1-1
TGTGCCACTACCGGGACAGATAACACTGAAGCTTTCTTT
CATTGTDNTEAFF
>-|-|TRBV4-1|TRBJ2-7
TGCGCCAGCAGCCAAGTCAGGGACGAGCAGTACTTC
CASSQVRDEQYF
>-|-|TRBV11-2|TRBJ1-3
TGTGCCAGCAGCACCTCCCCGAACACCATATATTTT
CASSTSPNTIYF
>TRBD1|-|TRBV11-3|TRBJ2-1
TGTGCCAGCAGCTTAGTCCCTCCGAGGACAGGGTCTTCCTACAATGAGCAGTTCTTC
CASSLVPPRTGSSYNEQFF
>-|-|TRBV18|TRBJ2-5
TGTGCCAGCTCACCGGGTCAGTTACAAGAGACCCAGTACTTC
CASSPGQLQETQYF
>-|-|TRBV7-7|TRBJ2-3
TGTGCTAGCAGCTTAGAGACAGATACGCAGTATTTT
CASSLETDTQYF
>TRBD1|-|TRBV7-2|TRBJ1-1
TGTGCCAGCAGCTTAACAGGGGAATCCACTGAAGCTTTCTTT
CASSLTGESTEAFF
>-|-|TRBV4-1|TRBJ2-1
TGCGCCAGCAGCCAAGATCTCAAGAGCTCCTACAATGAGCAGTTCTTC
CASSQDLKSSYNEQFF
>-|-|TRBV18|TRBJ1-1
TGTGCCAGCTCACCCGCCGGGGCGGGAACTGAAGCTTTCTTT
CASSPAGAGTEAFF
>-|-|TRBV10-3|TRBJ2-7
TGTGCCATCAGTGATGGACGGGAGAGCCACGAGCAGTACTTC
CAISDGRESHEQYF
>-|-|TRBV5-1|TRBJ2-3
TGCGCCAGCAGCTTAGGACGGGCCTCGGATACGCAGTATTTT
CASSLGRASDTQYF
>-|-|TRBV9|TRBJ1-1
TGTGCCAGCAGCGTAGGTCCCGGGGGCGTGGACACTGAAGCTTTCTTT
CASSVGPGGVDTEAFF
>-|-|TRBV18|TRBJ2-5
TGTGCCAGCTCACTACGGTCCCAAAAAGAGACCCAGTACTTC
CASSLRSQKETQYF
>-|-|TRBV27|TRBJ2-3
TGTGCCAGCAGTTCGGACCCCAGGGGAAGGGGCACAGATACGCAGTATTTT
CASSSDPRGRGTDTQYF
>TRBD2|-|TRBV24-1|TRBJ2-1
TGTGCCACCGGACTAGCGGGGGGCAATGAGCAGTTCTTC
CATGLAGGNEQFF
>-|-|TRBV9|TRBJ1-3
TGTGCCAGCAGCGTAGAGGGGGGTCGAGGAAACACCATATATTTT
CASSVEGGRGNTIYF
>-|once|TRBV19|TRBJ1-3
TGTGCCAGTACCCTCTTGGGCTATGGAAACACCATATATTTT
CASTLLGYGNTIYF
>-|-|TRBV12-3/TRBV12-4|TRBJ1-2
TGTGCCAGCAGTCGGCAGGCCCGCTATGGCTACACCTTC
CASSRQARYGYTF
>-|-|TRBV29-1|TRBJ2-7
TGCAGCGTGCCCGGGGCAGCCCTCGAGCAGTACTTC
CSVPGAALEQYF
>-|-|TRBV11-2|TRBJ1-4
TGTGCCAGCAGCCGCGGGGCGTATGAAAAACTGTTTTTT
CASSRGAYEKLFF
>-|-|TRBV12-3/TRBV12-4|TRBJ2-1
TGTGCCAGCAGTTTTAGGCAGGGCTGGGTACAGTTCTTC
CASSFRQGWVQFF
>-|-|TRBV4-1|TRBJ1-4
TGCGCCAGCAGCCAAGTCAGGAGCACTAATGAAAAACTGTTTTTT
CASSQVRSTNEKLFF
>-|-|TRBV21-1|TRBJ2-7
TGTGCCAGCAGCAGTGGGGAGGGTTGGGGTGAGCAGTACTTC
CASSSGEGWGEQYF
>-|once|TRBV4-2|TRBJ1-2
TGTGCCAGCAGCCAAACGGAGGCCTTACGAGCTAACTATGGCTACACCTTC
CASSQTEALRANYGYTF
>TRBD1|once|TRBV7-3|TRBJ2-7
TGTGCCAGCAGCTTATTCGGGCCTGGACAGGGGAACTACGAGCAGTACTTC
CASSLFGPGQGNYEQYF
>-|once|TRBV5-1|TRBJ1-2
TGCGCCAGCAGCCATCCTCGAGACAGCGAATTGATGAACTATGGCTACACCTTC
CASSHPRDSELMNYGYTF
>TRBD2|-|TRBV27|TRBJ2-1
TGTGCCAGCAGCCCGCTAGCGGGACTATACAATGAGCAGTTCTTC
CASSPLAGLYNEQFF
>TRBD1|-|TRBV2|TRBJ1-2
TGTGCCAGCAAGGGGACAGGGGCTAACTATGGCTACACCTTC
CASKGTGANYGYTF
>-|-|TRBV3-1/TRBV3-2|TRBJ1-6
TGTGCCAGCAGCCCGCTCCAGGGTGGGTACAATTCACCCCTCCACTTT
CASSPLQGGYNSPLHF
>-|-|TRBV6-2/TRBV6-3|TRBJ2-7
TGTGCCAGCCGTTACCGGCTACCCTACGAGCAGTACTTC
CASRYRLPYEQYF
>-|-|TRBV4-3|TRBJ2-5
TGCGCCAGCAGCCAAGATCTGGGGGAGAGGGAGACCCAGTACTTC
CASSQDLGERETQYF
>TRBD1|-|TRBV10-3|TRBJ1-2
TGTGCCATCAGTGAGCCGCGACAGGGCCAAGCTAACTATGGCTACACCTTC
CAISEPRQGQANYGYTF
>-|-|TRBV30|TRBJ2-7
TGTGCCTGGAGTGAAGGGATCGGAGGCTCCTACGAGCAGTACTTC
CAWSEGIGGSYEQYF
>-|-|TRBV29-1|TRBJ2-2
TGCAGCGTTGGAGGGCCCATAGGGCACACCGGGGAGCTGTTTTTT
CSVGGPIGHTGELFF
>TRBD1|-|TRBV30|TRBJ1-6
TGTGCCTGGAGTGTAAGGGACAGGGATAATTCACCCCTCCACTTT
CAWSVRDRDNSPLHF
>TRBD1|-|TRBV9|TRBJ1-1
TGTGCCAGCAGCGAAGGGGGCCGGAACACTGAAGCTTTCTTT
CASSEGGRNTEAFF
>-|-|TRBV30|TRBJ2-3
TGTGCCTGGAGAAGACTTGCATCTGGCACAGATACGCAGTATTTT
CAWRRLASGTDTQYF